This record covers a single T cell receptor beta chain. The CDR3 consists of 15 residues. V dropped 0 bases and J dropped 0 bases, with 6 bases sitting between them. The germline V gene has CDR1 LGHNA and CDR2 YSLEER. Assay used: immunoSEQ multiplex PCR; TCRdb lists only in-frame clones, some missing. The sample lists 35,000 to 45,000 clones; more than 70% were seen once. This sample is part of a study of T cell changes during pregnancy in multiple sclerosis. The material sequenced was CD8+ T cells from peripheral blood mononuclear cells, taken in the first trimester of pregnancy. The chain carries TRBV4-3 and TRBJ1-3; D not resolved. The TCR was taken from a female donor with multiple sclerosis, enrolled in a pregnancy study. As DNA, the CDR3 is TGCGCCAGCAGCCAAGACCCCGGCTCTGGAAACACCATATATTTT. Protein sequence: CASSQDPGSGNTIYF.